This passage covers 10 T cell receptor beta chains from one sample sequenced in a study of response to subunit inactivated influenza vaccine. TCRdb re-called the RT-PCR reads through MiXCR, storing one row per CDR3 protein. The sample contains more than 400,000 distinct CDR3 sequences, approximately 11% of which appear only once. Sequenced material: PBMCs from blood, taken roughly 6 weeks after vaccination. The receptors shown here come from a man aged 50 or older who received an inactivated influenza vaccine.

This clonotype was recorded at least ten times. The chain links TRBV29-1 to TRBJ1-1; no clear D. CDR1 and CDR2 from the germline V gene are SQVTM and ANQGSEA. CDR3 size: 11 residues. The V gene lost 6 bases and the J gene lost 1 base, with 6 bases spanning the gap. DNA of the CDR3: TGCAGCGTCCGGGGGAACACTGAAGCTTTCTTT. As protein: CSVRGNTEAFF.

This clonotype appeared a few times. This sequence joins TRBV5-1 and TRBJ2-7; possibly TRBD1 for D (5 bases). V lost 2 bases and J lost 1, with 10 bases in between. The length of the CDR3 is 14 residues. CDR1 is SGHRS, CDR2 YFSETQ, per germline. The chain's CDR3 is CASSFATGSYEQYF. The CDR3 DNA follows: TGCGCCAGCAGCTTCGCTACAGGATCCTACGAGCAGTACTTC.

This clonotype has a single count. This rearrangement joins TRBV6-2 or TRBV6-3 to TRBJ2-2; D unclear. This CDR3 region has 15 residues. Trimming took 6 bases from V and 3 from J, leaving 14 bases between them. CDR1 and CDR2 from the germline V gene are MNHEY and SVGEGT. CDR3 sequence reads: CASSTVWLYTGELFF. The CDR3 DNA reads as TGTGCCAGCAGCACTGTGTGGCTTTACACCGGGGAGCTGTTTTTT.

The sample holds a few counts of this clonotype. The CDR3 sequence: CSARSTTGAYEQYF. CDR3 DNA sequence: TGCAGTGCTAGAAGCACTACAGGGGCCTACGAGCAGTACTTC. This chain connects TRBV20-1 to TRBJ2-7, with 7 bases lining up with TRBD1. The CDR3 extends over 14 amino acids. Germline CDR1 DFQATT, CDR2 SNEGSKA (reference sequence). J was trimmed by 2 bases and V by 2 bases; bases with no gene match: 6.

In this sample, this clonotype turned up many times. This chain joins TRBV20-1 and TRBJ2-5, with 7 bases fitting TRBD1. Germline-derived CDR1 and CDR2 are DFQATT and SNEGSKA (reference sequence). The CDR3 is 12 residues long. Here the CDR3 reads CSARTGQETQYF. For the CDR3, the DNA is TGCAGCGCTCGGACAGGCCAAGAGACCCAGTACTTC.

The chain combines TRBV28 with TRBJ2-4; no definite D call. This CDR3 has 11 residues. V was cut by 5 bases and J by 5 bases, with 4 bases left in between. Per germline, CDR1 MDHEN and CDR2 SYDVKM. CDR3 in amino acids: CASSSENIQYF. In DNA form, the CDR3 reads TGTGCCAGCAGTAGCGAAAACATTCAGTACTTC.

This clonotype was counted a few times. This chain connects TRBV12-3 or TRBV12-4 to TRBJ1-4; D is ambiguous. V was pared by 2 bases and J by 8 bases, with 9 bases between. The CDR3 totals 13 residues. The DNA of the CDR3 is TGTGCCAGCAGTTTATCAGGAAAAGAAAAACTGTTTTTT. Its protein product is CASSLSGKEKLFF.

This clonotype was seen more than once but under ten times. The chain carries TRBV12-3 or TRBV12-4 and TRBJ1-1; no reliable D call. The CDR3 has 13 amino acids. The V and J ends lost 6 bases and 4 bases respectively, with 12 bases between them. The CDR3 DNA reads TGTGCCAGCAGGTCAGACGGATTCACTGAAGCTTTCTTT. It codes for CASRSDGFTEAFF.

This clonotype was seen a handful of times. The gene calls are TRBV6-2 or TRBV6-3 and TRBJ2-7; 9 bases map to TRBD2. Germline values: CDR1 MNHEY, CDR2 SVGEGT. The length of the CDR3 is 16 residues. With V trimmed by 2 bases and J by 3 bases, 8 bases remained unmatched. The CDR3 region is CASSYGVAGAFYEQYF. DNA of the CDR3: TGTGCCAGCAGTTACGGGGTAGCGGGGGCCTTCTACGAGCAGTACTTC.

This clonotype was picked up a small number of times. This chain joins TRBV12-3 or TRBV12-4 and TRBJ2-2; 11 nucleotides align to TRBD2. The trim removed 7 bases at V and 4 bases at J, leaving 8 bases unmatched. This CDR3 comprises 16 residues. CDR3 loop: CASKMTSGAATGELFF. CDR3 DNA: TGTGCCAGCAAGATGACTAGCGGGGCTGCCACCGGGGAGCTGTTTTTT.